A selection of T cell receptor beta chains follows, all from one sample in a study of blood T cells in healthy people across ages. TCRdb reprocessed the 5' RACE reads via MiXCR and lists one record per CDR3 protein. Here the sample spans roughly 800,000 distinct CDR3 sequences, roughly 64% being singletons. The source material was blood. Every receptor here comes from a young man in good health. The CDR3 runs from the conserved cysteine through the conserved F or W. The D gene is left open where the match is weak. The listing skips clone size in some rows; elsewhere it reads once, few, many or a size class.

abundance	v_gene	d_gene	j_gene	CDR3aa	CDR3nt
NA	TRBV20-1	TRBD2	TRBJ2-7	CSAGGGAGSPYEQYF	TGCAGTGCTGGGGGAGGGGCGGGAAGTCCCTACGAGCAGTACTTC
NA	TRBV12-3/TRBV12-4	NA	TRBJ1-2	CPSTPLSTYGYTF	TGTCCCAGCACCCCATTAAGTACCTATGGCTACACCTTC
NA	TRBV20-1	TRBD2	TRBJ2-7	CSAGGTSISYEQYF	TGCAGTGCTGGCGGGACTAGCATCTCCTACGAGCAGTACTTC
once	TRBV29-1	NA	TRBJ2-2	CSVLDGGELFF	TGCAGCGTTCTAGACGGCGGGGAGCTGTTTTTT
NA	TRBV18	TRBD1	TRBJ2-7	CASSPIGQGASEQYF	TGTGCCAGCTCACCAATAGGACAGGGGGCTAGCGAGCAGTACTTC
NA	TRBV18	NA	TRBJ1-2	CASSPRTSGYTF	TGTGCCAGCTCACCAAGAACATCCGGCTACACCTTC
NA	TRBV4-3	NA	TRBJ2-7	CASSQVGVPLYEQYF	TGCGCCAGCAGCCAAGTTGGGGTTCCGCTTTACGAGCAGTACTTC
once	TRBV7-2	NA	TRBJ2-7	CASSLWTSGSEQYF	TGTGCCAGCAGCTTATGGACATCTGGGAGCGAGCAGTACTTC
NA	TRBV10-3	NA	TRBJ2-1	CAISALGPYNEQFF	TGTGCCATCTCAGCCCTGGGCCCATACAATGAGCAGTTCTTC
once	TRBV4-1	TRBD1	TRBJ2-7	CASSPKTGFYEQYF	TGCGCCAGCAGCCCCAAGACAGGGTTTTACGAGCAGTACTTC
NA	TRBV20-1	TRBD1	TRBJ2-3	CSARPGTETSDTQYF	TGCAGTGCTAGACCCGGGACAGAAACATCAGATACGCAGTATTTT
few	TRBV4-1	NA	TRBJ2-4	CASSRSADLAKNIQYF	TGCGCCAGCAGCCGGTCAGCGGATCTAGCCAAAAACATTCAGTACTTC
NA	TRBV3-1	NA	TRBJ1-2	CASSPVGTGYGYTF	TGTGCCAGCAGCCCGGTCGGAACTGGCTACGGCTACACCTTC
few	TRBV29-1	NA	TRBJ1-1	CSVQQGFEAFF	TGCAGCGTACAACAGGGATTTGAAGCTTTCTTT
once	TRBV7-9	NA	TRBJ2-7	CASSPANPIDNEQYF	TGTGCCAGCAGCCCGGCTAACCCGATAGACAACGAGCAGTACTTC
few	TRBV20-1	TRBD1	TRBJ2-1	CSAPGTGYNEQFF	TGCAGTGCTCCCGGGACAGGGTACAATGAGCAGTTCTTC
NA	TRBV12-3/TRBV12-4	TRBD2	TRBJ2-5	CASSFWTGLAQETQYF	TGTGCCAGCAGTTTTTGGACCGGACTAGCCCAAGAGACCCAGTACTTC
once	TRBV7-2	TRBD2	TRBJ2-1	CASSSGLAGGLQETQFF	TGTGCCAGCAGCTCAGGACTAGCGGGAGGCCTACAAGAGACCCAGTTCTTC
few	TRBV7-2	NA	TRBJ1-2	CASSLYAGADGYTF	TGTGCCAGCAGCTTATATGCAGGGGCCGACGGCTACACCTTC
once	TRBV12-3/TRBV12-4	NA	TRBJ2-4	CASSLARPLVVGGKNIQYF	TGTGCCAGCAGTTTAGCAAGACCTCTGGTTGTGGGTGGCAAAAACATTCAGTACTTC
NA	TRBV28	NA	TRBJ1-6	CASNPRQDYNSPLHF	TGTGCCAGCAACCCTAGACAGGACTATAATTCACCCCTCCACTTT
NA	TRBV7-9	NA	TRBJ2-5	CASSRDHQVETQYF	TGTGCCAGCAGCCGGGACCACCAAGTGGAGACCCAGTACTTC
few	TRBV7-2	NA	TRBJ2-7	CASSRSITGETYEQYF	TGTGCCAGCAGCCGATCGATTACAGGCGAGACCTACGAGCAGTACTTC
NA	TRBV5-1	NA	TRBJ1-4	CASSLRGSTNEKLFF	TGCGCCAGCAGCTTGAGAGGTTCAACTAATGAAAAACTGTTTTTT
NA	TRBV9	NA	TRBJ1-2	CASSVGWRLGMNYGYTF	TGTGCCAGCAGCGTAGGCTGGAGACTGGGAATGAATTATGGCTACACCTTC
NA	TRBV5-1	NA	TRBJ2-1	CASSLDSPDYNEQFF	TGCGCCAGCAGCCTCGACTCGCCCGATTATAATGAGCAGTTCTTC
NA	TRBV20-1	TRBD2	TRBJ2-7	CSASRLAGVNPSYEQYF	TGCAGTGCGTCGAGACTAGCGGGGGTCAATCCCTCCTACGAGCAGTACTTC
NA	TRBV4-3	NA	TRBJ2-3	CASSQEQAYTDTQYF	TGCGCCAGCAGCCAAGAACAGGCCTACACAGATACGCAGTATTTT